Each of the 32 T cell receptor beta chains below was sequenced from the same sample in a study of cytomegalovirus exposure and HLA in healthy donors. PCR amplification relied on 60 Vbeta primers (plus 13 Jbeta primers). The table came from immunoSEQ multiplex PCR; TCRdb's copy has only in-frame clones and leaves some out. The sample has more than 150,000 clones, 79% seen once. The sequenced sample was PBMCs. Receptor source: a girl aged 5-17 years in good health and CMV-seropositive.

This clone showed up just a few times. V usage is TRBV7-8 and J usage is TRBJ2-5, with a possible D match to TRBD1 (6 bases). Looked up from germline, CDR1 is SGHVS and CDR2 is FQNEAQ. This CDR3 comprises 13 residues. V shed 1 base and J shed 3 bases, with 6 bases lying between them. The CDR3 loop is CASSLDREETQYF. In DNA, the CDR3 is TGTGCCAGCAGCTTAGACAGGGAAGAGACCCAGTACTTC.

The rearrangement links TRBV7-8 to TRBJ2-7; 8 positions agree with TRBD1. The CDR3 runs 13 residues. Looked up from germline, CDR1 is SGHVS and CDR2 is FQNEAQ. The ends lost 5 bases at V and 5 bases at J; junction bases unmatched: 5. CDR3 region: CASSRTGINEQYF. CDR3 sequence (DNA): TGTGCCAGCAGCCGGACAGGGATCAACGAGCAGTACTTC. Drawing the rest from reference TRBV7-8 and TRBJ2-7, the complete variable domain is GAGVSQSPRYKVAKRGQDVALRCDPISGHVSLFWYQQALGQGPEFLTYFQNEAQLDKSGLPSDRFFAERPEGSVSTLKIQRTQQEDSAVYLCASSRTGINEQYFGPGTRLTVT.

V and J are TRBV2 and TRBJ2-7, with 7 bases identical to TRBD1. Germline trimming cut 6 bases from V and 5 bases from J; bases unmatched to any gene: 4. Per the germline V gene, CDR1 is SNHLY and CDR2 is FYNNEI. CDR3 length equals 12 residues. This CDR3 reads CASRDRPNEQYF. CDR3 coding DNA: TGTGCCAGCAGGGACAGGCCAAACGAGCAGTACTTC.

The V call is TRBV7-2, the J call TRBJ1-6, with TRBD1 matching 8 bases. V gave up 5 bases and J gave up 2 bases; unmatched junction bases: 5. This CDR3 comprises 16 residues. Germline assignment: CDR1 SGHTA and CDR2 FQGNSA. The CDR3 loop reads CASSPWTGPYNSPLHF. CDR3 bases: TGTGCCAGCAGCCCATGGACAGGGCCCTATAATTCACCCCTCCACTTT.

This chain joins TRBV5-4 and TRBJ2-3, with D uncertain. CDR1 is SGHNT, CDR2 YYREEE, per germline (reference sequence). Trimming took off 4 bases at V and 4 bases at J, with 10 bases between the two ends. The CDR3 loop spans 13 amino acids. CDR3 in DNA: TGTGCCAGCAGCGTTCCATCGGCAGATACGCAGTATTTT. It yields the protein CASSVPSADTQYF.

The chain joins TRBV5-4 to TRBJ1-4; D gene ambiguous. V lost 3 bases and J 4 bases, leaving 10 bases between the germline ends. The CDR3 consists of 14 residues. The V gene's germline CDR1 is SGHNT and CDR2 YYREEE (reference sequence). Written as DNA, the CDR3 is TGTGCCAGCAGCTCGGACGGGAATAATGAAAAACTGTTTTTT. This encodes CASSSDGNNEKLFF. The complete variable domain, with remaining parts taken from reference TRBV5-4 and TRBJ1-4, reads ETGVTQSPTHLIKTRGQQVTLRCSSQSGHNTVSWYQQALGQGPQFIFQYYREEENGRGNFPPRFSGLQFPNYSSELNVNALELDDSALYLCASSSDGNNEKLFFGSGTQLSVL.

This clone was observed a few times. CDR3 in DNA: TGTGCCACCGGGACTGGACGGGGATTAAACTATGGCTACACCTTC. This translates into CATGTGRGLNYGYTF. The V call is TRBV15, the J call TRBJ1-2; tentatively, D is TRBD1 (5 bases). Looked up from germline, CDR1 is LNHNV and CDR2 is YYDKDF (reference sequence). The V end lost 8 bases, the J end lost 2 bases, and 18 bases lay between the germline ends. The CDR3 runs 15 residues.

The chain recombines TRBV4-2 with TRBJ2-3, with TRBD2 identical over 9 bases. Germline V CDR1 and CDR2: LGHNA, YNFKEQ. The CDR3 spans 16 residues. Trimming cost V 0 bases and J 6 bases; bases outside gene matches: 7. Here the CDR3 reads CASSQEPLAGTDTQYF. The CDR3 DNA sequence: TGTGCCAGCAGCCAAGAGCCCCTAGCGGGGACCGATACGCAGTATTTT.

This clone has just a few counts. The V gene is TRBV4-2, the J gene TRBJ2-7; 7 bases fit TRBD2. The CDR3 sequence is 16 residues long. From germline, CDR1 is LGHNA and CDR2 YNFKEQ. With 5 bases clipped from V and 2 bases from J, the junction kept 12 bases outside the gene matches. Here the CDR3 DNA reads TGTGCCAGCAGCTCTGAGCGGGACCCTGGGGCCTACGAGCAGTACTTC. Translation gives CASSSERDPGAYEQYF.

The chain's CDR3 is CASSRTSGGQTQYF. Here the CDR3 DNA reads TGTGCCAGCAGCCGGACTAGCGGGGGACAGACCCAGTACTTC. The rearrangement joins TRBV7-6 to TRBJ2-5; TRBD2 matches at 13 bases. This CDR3 has 14 amino acids. Germline assignment: CDR1 SGHVS and CDR2 FNYEAQ. V trimming: 5 bases; J trimming: 6 bases; junction bases outside the gene matches: 3.

This chain links TRBV30 with TRBJ2-7, with 7 bases that match TRBD1. This CDR3 is 13 amino acids long. The germline V gene encodes CDR1 GTSNPN and CDR2 SVGIG (reference sequence). V shed 1 base, J shed 7 bases, and the junction held 7 bases outside the gene matches. The DNA of the CDR3 is TGTGCCTGGAGTGGACAGGGCGGAGGTGAGCAGTACTTC. Encoded protein: CAWSGQGGGEQYF.

This rearrangement joins TRBV5-1 to TRBJ1-3; TRBD1 matches 7 bases. The CDR3 is 16 residues long. V lost 0 bases, J lost 4 bases, and 7 bases stayed unmatched. Germline values: CDR1 SGHRS, CDR2 YFSETQ. The CDR3 nucleotides are TGCGCCAGCAGCTTGGAGGGACAGTCGGGCGGAAACACCATATATTTT. Protein: CASSLEGQSGGNTIYF.

The V gene is TRBV9, the J gene TRBJ1-5; 7 bases match TRBD1. Germline CDR1 and CDR2: SGDLS and YYNGEE. Trimming took 0 bases from V and 4 from J; bases not matched to a gene: 7. The length of the CDR3 is 16 residues. CDR3: CASSVGAGGLNQPQHF. CDR3 nucleotide sequence: TGTGCCAGCAGCGTAGGGGCAGGGGGATTGAATCAGCCCCAGCATTTT.

The rearrangement uses TRBV15 and TRBJ2-7, with D perhaps matching TRBD1 (6 bases). The V and J ends lost 1 base and 2 bases respectively, with 9 bases between them. Germline CDR1 is LNHNV and CDR2 is YYDKDF (reference sequence). The CDR3 totals 14 residues. In DNA form, the CDR3 reads TGTGCCACCAGCAGAGGGACAGTCCCCTACGAGCAGTACTTC. It specifies CATSRGTVPYEQYF.

V is TRBV2 and J is TRBJ2-5; maybe TRBD1 (5 bases). V lost 3 bases to trimming and J lost 7 bases, with 15 bases between them. The CDR3 runs 14 residues. Germline V gives CDR1 SNHLY, CDR2 FYNNEI. CDR3 bases: TGTGCCAGCAGTGACAGGGTTGCACTTTTGACCCAGTACTTC. This gives the protein CASSDRVALLTQYF.

This rearrangement joins TRBV9 to TRBJ2-5; 7 bases are a match to TRBD2. This CDR3 is 15 amino acids long. CDR1 SGDLS and CDR2 YYNGEE come from the germline V gene. Trimming cost V 2 bases and J 2 bases; bases outside gene matches: 6. Here the CDR3 DNA reads TGTGCCAGCAGCGTTCGAGCGGGGCTTCAAGAGACCCAGTACTTC. Translating gives CASSVRAGLQETQYF.

The J gene is TRBJ2-5, the V gene TRBV5-1; D is unclear. The V end lost 4 bases, the J end lost 2 bases, and 3 bases lay between the germline ends. This CDR3 contains 11 residues. Germline values: CDR1 SGHRS, CDR2 YFSETQ. For the CDR3, the DNA is TGCGCCAGCAGCACACAAGAGACCCAGTACTTC. As protein: CASSTQETQYF.

The V and J genes are TRBV18 and TRBJ2-5, with a tentative D call TRBD2 (5 bases). Germline CDR1 is KGHSH and CDR2 is LQKENI. V lost 6 bases to trimming and J lost 4 bases, with 12 bases between them. This CDR3 comprises 13 residues. This CDR3 is CASSRADSETQYF. The CDR3 DNA is TGTGCCAGCTCCCGGGCGGACTCAGAGACCCAGTACTTC. The entire variable domain, with the rest obtained from reference TRBV18 and TRBJ2-5, is as follows: NAGVMQNPRHLVRRRGQEARLRCSPMKGHSHVYWYRQLPEEGLKFMVYLQKENIIDESGMPKERFSAEFPKEGPSILRIQQVVRGDSAAYFCASSRADSETQYFGPGTRLLVL.

The rearrangement joins TRBV5-6 to TRBJ1-4; TRBD1 matches 7 bases. Trimming removed 6 bases from V and 3 bases from J; junction bases left unmatched: 2. The CDR3 sequence is 13 residues long. CDR1 is SGHDT and CDR2 is YYEEEE in the germline V gene. Written as DNA, the CDR3 is TGTGCCAGCAAGGGACAGCCTAATGAAAAACTGTTTTTT. Its protein product is CASKGQPNEKLFF. Looking up the rest from reference TRBV5-6 and TRBJ1-4 gives the full variable domain: DAGVTQSPTHLIKTRGQQVTLRCSPKSGHDTVSWYQQALGQGPQFIFQYYEEEERQRGNFPDRFSGHQFPNYSSELNVNALLLGDSALYLCASKGQPNEKLFFGSGTQLSVL.

This clone was observed a handful of times. The chain links TRBV6-6 to TRBJ2-7, with D possibly being TRBD1 (5 bases). V lost 0 bases, J lost 9 bases, and 9 bases lay in between. From germline, CDR1 is MNHNY and CDR2 SVGAGI (reference sequence). The CDR3 is 12 residues long. CDR3 nucleotides: TGTGCCAGCAGTTACTCTGACAGTTTGCAGTACTTC. It specifies CASSYSDSLQYF.

There are a few counts of this clone. The rearrangement uses TRBV6-5 and TRBJ2-1; 7 bases agree with TRBD2. After removal of 6 bases from V and 5 bases from J, the junction contained 7 bases not matched to a gene. The germline CDR1 and CDR2 sequences are MNHEY and SVGAGI. There are 14 residues in the CDR3. CDR3 residues: CASSAAGNHNEQFF. The CDR3, as DNA: TGTGCCAGCAGCGCAGCGGGGAACCACAATGAGCAGTTCTTC.

This CDR3 reads CASSPGLASGNEQFF. CDR3 DNA sequence: TGCGCCAGCAGCCCCGGACTAGCAAGTGGCAATGAGCAGTTCTTC. The chain couples TRBV4-3 to TRBJ2-1; 8 nucleotides align to TRBD2. The CDR3 is 15 amino acids. J lost 6 bases, V lost 4 bases, and 8 bases had no gene match. The V gene's germline CDR1 is LGHNA and CDR2 YSLEER.

DNA for the CDR3: TGTGCTAGTGGTTTGGACCCAACGGGACTAGCGGGGCTCTCCTACAATGAGCAGTTCTTC. Amino acid sequence: CASGLDPTGLAGLSYNEQFF. This chain links TRBV12-5 with TRBJ2-1; 13 nucleotides agree with TRBD2. Germline V lookup: CDR1 LGHNT, CDR2 FRNRAP. V trimming: 1 base; J trimming: 0 bases; junction bases outside the gene matches: 9. The CDR3 contains 20 residues.

This clone was observed a few times. This chain connects TRBV4-1 to TRBJ2-1, with D tentatively TRBD1 (5 bases). V was pared by 0 bases and J by 4 bases, with 10 bases between. This CDR3 has 15 residues. The germline gives CDR1 MGHRA, CDR2 YSYEKL. The DNA for the CDR3 is TGCGCCAGCAGCCAAGAGCCCCAGGGTTACAATGAGCAGTTCTTC. Translated: CASSQEPQGYNEQFF.

The chain uses TRBV18 and TRBJ2-2, with D perhaps TRBD1 (5 bases). The germline V gene has CDR1 KGHSH and CDR2 LQKENI. The CDR3 has 16 amino acids. V lost 5 bases to trimming and J lost 9 bases, with 22 bases between them. The CDR3 region has the DNA TGTGCCAGCTCAGCTCAGGGAAGTGGCGGCAGAAGGGAGCTGTTTTTT. It specifies CASSAQGSGGRRELFF.

This clone was picked up one time. CDR3 protein: CASSLDLRFAGAAGELFF. The CDR3 coding sequence is TGTGCCAGCAGCTTAGATCTGAGGTTCGCGGGGGCAGCCGGGGAGCTGTTTTTT. This chain joins TRBV11-3 and TRBJ2-2, with D perhaps TRBD2 (7 bases). Germline CDR1 reads SGHNT; CDR2 reads YENEEA. The V end lost 0 bases, the J end lost 6 bases, and 20 bases lay between the germline ends. This CDR3 comprises 18 residues.

The rearrangement joins TRBV28 to TRBJ2-5; 8 bases line up with TRBD2. The germline V gene encodes CDR1 MDHEN and CDR2 SYDVKM. CDR3 length: 16 amino acids. The V segment lost 7 bases and the J segment 5 bases; nucleotides outside the gene matches: 15. CDR3 sequence: CASTSRGGRGGETQYF. The CDR3 DNA reads TGTGCCAGCACCTCCCGGGGGGGCAGAGGCGGGGAGACCCAGTACTTC.

This chain links TRBV7-8 with TRBJ1-1; the D is unclear. Deletions cut 8 bases from V and 1 base from J, with 11 bases between. CDR3 length: 13 amino acids. Germline loops: CDR1 SGHVS, CDR2 FQNEAQ. CDR3 nucleotide sequence: TGTGCCAGCTCGCTCGGGGAGAACACTGAAGCTTTCTTT. This translates into CASSLGENTEAFF.

This chain links TRBV10-3 with TRBJ1-1; TRBD1 agrees at 11 bases. CDR3 size: 16 residues. V lost 0 bases and J lost 4; bases outside the gene matches: 4. CDR1 and CDR2 (germline): ENHRY, SYGVKD. CDR3 DNA: TGTGCCATCAGTGAGTCCCCCGGGACAGGGGGCACTGAAGCTTTCTTT. As protein: CAISESPGTGGTEAFF.

This clone was seen once. The chain uses TRBV7-9 and TRBJ1-2; perhaps TRBD1 as D (5 bases). The CDR3 sequence is 13 residues long. Germline V gene sequence: CDR1 SEHNR, CDR2 FQNEAQ (reference sequence). Trimming stripped 10 bases from V and 0 bases from J, with 12 bases between. CDR3 sequence: CAIQKGANYGYTF. CDR3 DNA: TGTGCCATCCAGAAAGGGGCTAACTATGGCTACACCTTC.

V is TRBV14 and J is TRBJ2-3; TRBD1 is a possible D gene (5 bases). V lost 2 bases to trimming and J lost 10 bases, with 13 bases between them. CDR1 and CDR2 (germline): SGHDN, FVKESK. The CDR3 extends over 13 amino acids. CDR3 nucleotide sequence: TGTGCCAGCAGCCAATTGACAGTCGATGCGCAGTATTTT. Residues: CASSQLTVDAQYF.

The rearrangement joins TRBV4-1 to TRBJ2-3; D is unclear. Germline V lookup: CDR1 MGHRA, CDR2 YSYEKL. V was pared by 3 bases and J by 8 bases, with 6 bases between. CDR3 length: 11 residues. This chain's CDR3 is CASSQSGTQYF. DNA of the CDR3: TGCGCCAGCAGCCAGAGTGGTACGCAGTATTTT.